This section outlines one T cell receptor beta chain sequence together with its context. Its target is not known. The data originate from a study of identical twins. Notes on the study in general: Among beta out-of-frame sequences, excess sharing between twins appeared weaker.

Germline V lookup: CDR1 MNHEY, CDR2 SVGAGI. V lost 0 bases to trimming and J lost 6 bases, with 11 bases between them. The CDR3 is 15 residues long. A single record per CDR3 protein comes from TCRdb applying MiXCR to the 5' RACE reads. The sample yields a few hundred thousand distinct CDR3 sequences, less than 20% seen once. The gene calls are TRBV6-5 and TRBJ2-2, with D possibly being TRBD1 or TRBD2 (5 bases each). This receptor was identified in a middle-aged man in good health. Sequencing was performed on naive T cells sorted from blood. The CDR3 protein is CASSYSVGPAGELFF. CDR3 DNA sequence: TGTGCCAGCAGTTACTCAGTGGGACCGGCCGGGGAGCTGTTTTTT.